This TCR beta chain was profiled in a study of cytomegalovirus exposure and HLA in healthy donors. Study information: Most genotyped donors, over 70% of around 370, had Caucasian-associated genetic ancestry.

The PCR was carried out with 60 Vbeta primers and 13 Jbeta primers. This table comes from immunoSEQ multiplex PCR, and its TCRdb copy is limited to in-frame clones, with some not included. The repertoire includes 100,000 to 150,000 clones, less than 85% of them detected once, and 1% sits in the top ten. This clone was recorded a few times. Its antigen is not identified. The V segment lost 0 bases and the J segment 0 bases; nucleotides outside the gene matches: 0. The length of the CDR3 is 14 residues. From germline, CDR1 is SGHNT and CDR2 YYREEE (reference sequence). It was healthy bone marrow donors who served as donors. General study points: Rates of TCR association differed by HLA locus in a later analysis, with DRB1 highest and HLA-C lowest. Most TCR sequences were uncommon, yet certain public TCRs appeared in many donors.

Sequencing used PBMCs. The chain recombines TRBV5-4 with TRBJ2-7, with TRBD1 matching 7 bases. The TCR was taken from a man aged 35-49 years in good health and CMV-seronegative. The CDR3 sequence is CASSLDRGSYEQYF. The CDR3 DNA reads as TGTGCCAGCAGCTTGGACAGGGGCTCCTACGAGCAGTACTTC.